The clone carrying this T cell receptor (beta chain) was counted at least ten times. Its specificity is unknown. The data belong to a study of molecular identifiers for immune sequencing clone quantification. For the study at large: Four portions were sequenced after RNA from approximately 20,000 or 98,000 naive CD8 cells was split five ways in replicates.

Per germline, CDR1 MDHEN and CDR2 SYDVKM. The CDR3 length is 14 residues. J gave up 4 bases and V 6 bases, and 6 bases lay outside the gene matches. The CD8+CD4-CCR7+CD45RA+ phenotype defined the sorted naive CD8 T cells. Overall study findings and caveats: In naive cells, clones above 20 RNA copies held under 1% of molecules, whereas in effector cells they held over 98%. Jurkat TCR RNA from one cell was spiked into more than 800,000 naive cells, and it was reportedly detectable there.

TCRdb reprocessed the PCR reads with MiXCR, giving one entry per CDR3 protein. The data hold around 94,000 distinct CDR3 sequences, with under 40% observed a single time. J is TRBJ2-7 and V is TRBV28; 10 positions agree with TRBD2. The sequence came from a human donor in good health. Some libraries in this study had Jurkat cell RNA spiked in. Input material: naive CD8+ T cells from blood, with Jurkat cell RNA spiked in. Subset described: FACS-sorted CD8+CD4-CCR7+CD45RA+ naive T cells. CDR3 region: CASSRLAGAYEQYF. The CDR3 DNA reads as TGTGCCAGCAGCCGCCTAGCGGGAGCGTACGAGCAGTACTTC.